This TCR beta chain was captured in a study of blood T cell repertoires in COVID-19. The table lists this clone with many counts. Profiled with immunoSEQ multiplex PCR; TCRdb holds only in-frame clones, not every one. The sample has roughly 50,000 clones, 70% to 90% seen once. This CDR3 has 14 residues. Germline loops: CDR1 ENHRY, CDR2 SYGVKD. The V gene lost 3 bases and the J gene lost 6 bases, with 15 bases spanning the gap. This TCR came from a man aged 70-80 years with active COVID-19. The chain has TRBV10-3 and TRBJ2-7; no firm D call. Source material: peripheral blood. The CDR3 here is CAISDGLDTPEQYF. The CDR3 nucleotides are TGTGCCATCAGTGACGGTCTTGATACCCCCGAGCAGTACTTC.